This record covers a single TCR beta chain. This may be a read error: a much more frequent sequence differs by one nucleotide. Staff drew roughly 10 milliliters of peripheral blood from each donor. This record comes from a study of blood T cells in healthy people across ages. Using a J-beta primer mix together with a sample-barcoded 5' primer, a second PCR was run for roughly 6 to 12 cycles. Via MiXCR, TCRdb re-called the 5' RACE reads, giving one row per CDR3 protein. The data contain approximately 810,000 distinct CDR3 sequences, under 35% of them singletons. Germline lookup yields CDR1 SGHTA and CDR2 FQGNSA. This CDR3 has 13 amino acids.

The rearrangement uses TRBV7-2 and TRBJ1-2; D not certain. Material: blood. This clonotype originated in an elderly woman in good health. The CDR3, as DNA: TGTGCCGGCAGCTTAGCGGACGGATATGGCTACACCTTC. Translated: CAGSLADGYGYTF.